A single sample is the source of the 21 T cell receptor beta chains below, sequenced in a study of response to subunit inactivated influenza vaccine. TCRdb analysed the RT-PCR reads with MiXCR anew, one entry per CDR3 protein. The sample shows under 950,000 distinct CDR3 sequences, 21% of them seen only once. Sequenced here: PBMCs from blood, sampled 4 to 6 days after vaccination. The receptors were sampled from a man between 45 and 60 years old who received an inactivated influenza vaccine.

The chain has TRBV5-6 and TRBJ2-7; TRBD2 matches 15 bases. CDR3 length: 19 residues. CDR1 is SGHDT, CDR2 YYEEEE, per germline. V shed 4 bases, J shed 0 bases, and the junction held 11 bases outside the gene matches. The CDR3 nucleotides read TGTGCCAGCAGCACCGCCCCGGGACTAGCGGGAGGCCCCTCCTACGAGCAGTACTTC. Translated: CASSTAPGLAGGPSYEQYF. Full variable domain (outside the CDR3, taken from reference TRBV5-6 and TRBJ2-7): DAGVTQSPTHLIKTRGQQVTLRCSPKSGHDTVSWYQQALGQGPQFIFQYYEEEERQRGNFPDRFSGHQFPNYSSELNVNALLLGDSALYLCASSTAPGLAGGPSYEQYFGPGTRLTVT.

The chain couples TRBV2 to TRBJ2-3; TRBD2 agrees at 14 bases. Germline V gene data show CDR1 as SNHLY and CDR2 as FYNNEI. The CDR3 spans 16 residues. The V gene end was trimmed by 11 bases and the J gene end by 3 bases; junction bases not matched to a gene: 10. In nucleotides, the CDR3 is TGTGCCGGTTCTTGGACTAGCGGGGGGCAGACAGATACGCAGTATTTT. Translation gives CAGSWTSGGQTDTQYF.

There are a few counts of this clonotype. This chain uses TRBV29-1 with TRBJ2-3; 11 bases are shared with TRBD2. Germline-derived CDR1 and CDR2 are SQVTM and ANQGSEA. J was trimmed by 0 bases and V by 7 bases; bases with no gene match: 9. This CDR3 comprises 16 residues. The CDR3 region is CSAPSTSGVSTDTQYF. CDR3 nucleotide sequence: TGCAGCGCCCCGTCGACTAGCGGGGTTAGCACAGATACGCAGTATTTT.

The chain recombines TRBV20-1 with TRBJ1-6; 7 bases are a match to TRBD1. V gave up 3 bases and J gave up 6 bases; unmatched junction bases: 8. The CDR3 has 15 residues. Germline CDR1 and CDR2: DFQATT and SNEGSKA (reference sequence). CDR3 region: CSASFRGGVNSPLHF. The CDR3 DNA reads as TGCAGTGCTAGCTTTAGAGGGGGCGTTAATTCACCCCTCCACTTT.

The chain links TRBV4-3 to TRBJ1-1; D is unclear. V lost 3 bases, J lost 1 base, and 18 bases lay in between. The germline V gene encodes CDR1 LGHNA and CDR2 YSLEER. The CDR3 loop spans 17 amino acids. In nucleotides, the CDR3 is TGCGCCAGCAGCCAGCAGACCATAGGAGGGCAGAACACTGAAGCTTTCTTT. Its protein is CASSQQTIGGQNTEAFF.

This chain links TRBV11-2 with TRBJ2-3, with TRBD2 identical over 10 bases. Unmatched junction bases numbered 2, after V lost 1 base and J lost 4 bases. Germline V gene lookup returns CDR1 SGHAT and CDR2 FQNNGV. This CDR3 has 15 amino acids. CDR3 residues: CASSLVGTSADTQYF. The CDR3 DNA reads TGTGCCAGCAGCTTAGTTGGGACTAGCGCAGATACGCAGTATTTT.

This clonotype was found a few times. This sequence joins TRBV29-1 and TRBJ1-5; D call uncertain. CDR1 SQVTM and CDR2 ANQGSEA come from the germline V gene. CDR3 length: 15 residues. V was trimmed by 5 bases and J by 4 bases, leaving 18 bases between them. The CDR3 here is CSVWDDKENNQPQHF. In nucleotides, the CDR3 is TGCAGCGTTTGGGATGATAAGGAGAATAATCAGCCCCAGCATTTT.

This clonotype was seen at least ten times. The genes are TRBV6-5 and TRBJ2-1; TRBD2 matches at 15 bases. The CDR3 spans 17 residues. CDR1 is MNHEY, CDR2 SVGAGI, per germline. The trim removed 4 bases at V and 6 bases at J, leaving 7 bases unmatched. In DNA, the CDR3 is TGTGCCAGCAGTTCCGGACTAGCGGGGGGGCTGACCAATGAGCAGTTCTTC. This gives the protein CASSSGLAGGLTNEQFF.

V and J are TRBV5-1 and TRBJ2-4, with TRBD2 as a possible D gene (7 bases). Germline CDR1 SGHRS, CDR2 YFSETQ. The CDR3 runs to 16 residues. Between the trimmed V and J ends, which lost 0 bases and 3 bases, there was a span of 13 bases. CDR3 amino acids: CASSLAGGAGKNIQYF. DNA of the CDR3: TGCGCCAGCAGCTTGGCGGGGGGCGCAGGCAAAAACATTCAGTACTTC.

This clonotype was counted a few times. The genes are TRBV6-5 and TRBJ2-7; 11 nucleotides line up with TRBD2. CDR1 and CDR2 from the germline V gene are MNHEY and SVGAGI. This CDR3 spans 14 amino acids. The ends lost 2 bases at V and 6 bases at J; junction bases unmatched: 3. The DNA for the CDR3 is TGTGCCAGCAGTTACGAACTAGCGGGGGTCGAGCAGTACTTC. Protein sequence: CASSYELAGVEQYF.

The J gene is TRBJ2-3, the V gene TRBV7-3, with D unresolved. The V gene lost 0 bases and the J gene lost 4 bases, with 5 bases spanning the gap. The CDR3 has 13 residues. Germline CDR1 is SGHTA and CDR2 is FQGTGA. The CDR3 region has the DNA TGTGCCAGCAGCTTAACTCTTTCAGATACGCAGTATTTT. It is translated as CASSLTLSDTQYF.

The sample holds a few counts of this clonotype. CDR3 DNA sequence: TGTGCCAGCAGCCAAGAGGTATTCGGACAGGCCAATGAGCAGTTCTTC. Translating it yields CASSQEVFGQANEQFF. The V call is TRBV4-2, the J call TRBJ2-1; TRBD1 aligns across 7 bases. CDR1 is LGHNA, CDR2 YNFKEQ, per germline. V lost 0 bases, J lost 6 bases, and 8 bases stayed unmatched. The CDR3 extends over 16 amino acids.

CDR3 nucleotides: TGTGCCAGCAGTGCCACTAGTCTAGCAACAGATACGCAGTATTTT. This sequence encodes CASSATSLATDTQYF. The chain couples TRBV27 to TRBJ2-3, with D possibly matching TRBD2 (5 bases). CDR3 length: 15 amino acids. Germline CDR1 and CDR2: MNHEY and SMNVEV (reference sequence). The V gene lost 5 bases and the J gene lost 3 bases, with 15 bases spanning the gap.

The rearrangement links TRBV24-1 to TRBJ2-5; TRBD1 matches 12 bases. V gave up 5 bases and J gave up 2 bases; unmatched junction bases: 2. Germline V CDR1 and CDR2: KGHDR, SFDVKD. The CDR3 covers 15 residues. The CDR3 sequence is CATSGGQGAQETQYF. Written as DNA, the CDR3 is TGTGCCACCAGTGGGGGACAGGGGGCACAAGAGACCCAGTACTTC.

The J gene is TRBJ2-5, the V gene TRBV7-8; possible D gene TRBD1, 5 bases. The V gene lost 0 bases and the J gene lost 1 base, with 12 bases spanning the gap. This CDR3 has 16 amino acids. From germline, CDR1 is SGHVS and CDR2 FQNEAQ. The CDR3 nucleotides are TGTGCCAGCAGCTTAGCGCCTAGTAGGGGCCAAGAGACCCAGTACTTC. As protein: CASSLAPSRGQETQYF. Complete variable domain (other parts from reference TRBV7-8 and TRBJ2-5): GAGVSQSPRYKVAKRGQDVALRCDPISGHVSLFWYQQALGQGPEFLTYFQNEAQLDKSGLPSDRFFAERPEGSVSTLKIQRTQQEDSAVYLCASSLAPSRGQETQYFGPGTRLLVL.

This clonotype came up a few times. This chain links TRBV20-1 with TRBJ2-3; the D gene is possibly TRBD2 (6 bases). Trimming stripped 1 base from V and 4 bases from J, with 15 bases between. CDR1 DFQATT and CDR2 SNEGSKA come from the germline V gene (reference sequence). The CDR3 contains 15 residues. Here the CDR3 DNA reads TGCAGTGCTAGAGGGGCGGGATCGGCGGCAGATACGCAGTATTTT. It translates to CSARGAGSAADTQYF.

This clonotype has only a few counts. In DNA form, the CDR3 reads TGTGCCAGCAGTTTAGCACAGGTTAACGAGCAGTACTTC. Its translation: CASSLAQVNEQYF. The V and J genes are TRBV12-3 or TRBV12-4 and TRBJ2-7; maybe TRBD1 (5 bases). This CDR3 region has 13 residues. Trimming took off 0 bases at V and 5 bases at J, with 8 bases between the two ends.

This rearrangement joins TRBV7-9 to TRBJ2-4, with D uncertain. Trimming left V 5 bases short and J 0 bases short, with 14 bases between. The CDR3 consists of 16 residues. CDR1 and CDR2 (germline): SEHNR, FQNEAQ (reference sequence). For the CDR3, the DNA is TGTGCCAGCAGCCCTGACGGCCTTCTAGCCAAAAACATTCAGTACTTC. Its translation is CASSPDGLLAKNIQYF.

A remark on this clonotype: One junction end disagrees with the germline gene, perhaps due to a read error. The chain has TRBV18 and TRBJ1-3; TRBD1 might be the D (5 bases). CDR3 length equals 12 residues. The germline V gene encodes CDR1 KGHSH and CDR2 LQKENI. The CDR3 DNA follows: TGTGCCAGCTCGCCACAGGCGAACACCATATATTTT. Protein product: CASSPQANTIYF.

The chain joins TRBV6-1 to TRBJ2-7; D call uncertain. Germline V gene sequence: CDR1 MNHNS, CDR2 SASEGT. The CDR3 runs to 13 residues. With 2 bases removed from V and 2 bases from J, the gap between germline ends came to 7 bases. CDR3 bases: TGTGCCAGCAGTGAACAGGCCCCCTACGAGCAGTACTTC. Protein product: CASSEQAPYEQYF.

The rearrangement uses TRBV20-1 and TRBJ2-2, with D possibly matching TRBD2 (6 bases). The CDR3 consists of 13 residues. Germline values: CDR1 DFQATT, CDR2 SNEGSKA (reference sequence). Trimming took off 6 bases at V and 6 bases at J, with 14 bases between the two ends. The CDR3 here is CSAIGLMAGELFF. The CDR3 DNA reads TGCAGTGCCATTGGACTAATGGCCGGGGAGCTGTTTTTT.